The 25 T cell receptor beta chains reported below all come from one sample, sequenced in a study of shared clonotypes between healthy human individuals. Libraries were prepared by immunoSEQ multiplex PCR; TCRdb keeps only in-frame clonotypes and omits some of them. This table has some 800,000 clones, around 92% appearing once. Naive CD8 populations comprised CD45RO-negative cells positively selected for CCR7, excluding terminally differentiated effector memory CD45RA+ cells. The specimen sequenced was naive CD8+ T cells sorted from blood. These receptors were obtained from a man aged 25-45 years in good health.

The chain employs TRBV10-3 and TRBJ2-7; weak D call: TRBD2 (7 bases). There are 15 residues in the CDR3. CDR1 and CDR2 from the germline V gene are ENHRY and SYGVKD. V lost 3 bases and J lost 2, with 14 bases in between. CDR3 in amino acids: CAISEIGEGAYEQYF. The CDR3 DNA reads TGTGCCATCAGTGAAATCGGGGAGGGGGCCTACGAGCAGTACTTC.

Comment on this clone: Other nucleotide sequences from this sample produce the same CDR3. J is TRBJ2-1 and V is TRBV19; D gene ambiguous. The V and J ends lost 1 base and 0 bases respectively, with 7 bases between them. Germline-derived CDR1 and CDR2 are LNHDA and SQIVND (reference sequence). The CDR3 spans 15 residues. CDR3 in DNA: TGTGCCAGTAGTATAGGCCAGAACTCCTACAATGAGCAGTTCTTC. Protein product: CASSIGQNSYNEQFF.

The genes are TRBV4-1 and TRBJ1-3, with a possible D match to TRBD1 (5 bases). V was clipped by 0 bases and J by 1 base, with 13 bases between them. Looked up from germline, CDR1 is MGHRA and CDR2 is YSYEKL. The CDR3 runs 17 residues. The CDR3 is CASSQDLAGWSGNTIYF. In DNA form, the CDR3 reads TGCGCCAGCAGCCAAGATCTGGCAGGGTGGTCTGGAAACACCATATATTTT.

This clone was found once. This chain joins TRBV6-4 and TRBJ1-3; D call uncertain. CDR1 and CDR2 from the germline V gene are MRHNA and SNTAGT. The V gene lost 8 bases and the J gene lost 0 bases, with 11 bases spanning the gap. This CDR3 spans 14 amino acids. CDR3 loop: CASESGNSGNTIYF. CDR3 nucleotide sequence: TGTGCCAGCGAGTCAGGCAACTCTGGAAACACCATATATTTT.

The V gene is TRBV5-1, the J gene TRBJ1-2; 7 bases are a match to TRBD1. The CDR3 sequence is 16 residues long. After removal of 1 base from V and 2 bases from J, the junction contained 8 bases not matched to a gene. Per the germline V gene, CDR1 is SGHRS and CDR2 is YFSETQ. Here the CDR3 reads CASSLRKQGENYGYTF. The CDR3 DNA is TGCGCCAGCAGCTTGCGAAAGCAGGGGGAAAACTATGGCTACACCTTC.

This chain connects TRBV9 to TRBJ2-1; D may correspond to TRBD1 or TRBD2 (5 bases each). CDR3 length: 17 amino acids. V lost 1 base to trimming and J lost 4 bases, with 18 bases between them. From germline, CDR1 is SGDLS and CDR2 YYNGEE. This chain's CDR3 is CASSVNLLLGDYNEQFF. CDR3 sequence (DNA): TGTGCCAGCAGCGTAAACCTCCTATTGGGGGATTACAATGAGCAGTTCTTC.

V gene TRBV2 combines with J gene TRBJ2-2; D is tentatively TRBD1 or TRBD2 (5 bases each). Germline values: CDR1 SNHLY, CDR2 FYNNEI. This CDR3 is 15 amino acids long. Trimming took off 8 bases at V and 6 bases at J, with 19 bases between the two ends. In DNA, the CDR3 is TGTGCCAGCTTGACGGGGACCGGGGCGGCCGGGGAGCTGTTTTTT. This codes for CASLTGTGAAGELFF.

The gene calls are TRBV7-9 and TRBJ2-7; TRBD1 might be the D (5 bases). The CDR3 totals 16 residues. Germline V CDR1 and CDR2: SEHNR, FQNEAQ (reference sequence). Deletions cut 4 bases from V and 5 bases from J, with 21 bases between. In DNA, the CDR3 is TGTGCCAGCAGCTCCGCCGACAGCGCGACCAGAAACGAGCAGTACTTC. This sequence encodes CASSSADSATRNEQYF. Based on the CDR3 plus reference TRBV7-9 and TRBJ2-7, the full variable domain is DTGVSQNPRHKITKRGQNVTFRCDPISEHNRLYWYRQTLGQGPEFLTYFQNEAQLEKSRLLSDRFSAERPKGSFSTLEIQRTEQGDSAMYLCASSSADSATRNEQYFGPGTRLTVT.

The rearrangement joins TRBV19 to TRBJ2-7; 7 nucleotides line up with TRBD2. This CDR3 spans 13 amino acids. V gave up 3 bases and J gave up 4 bases; unmatched junction bases: 3. Germline V gene sequence: CDR1 LNHDA, CDR2 SQIVND (reference sequence). The CDR3 DNA sequence: TGTGCCAGTAGTATGGGGAGGGAATACGAGCAGTACTTC. Protein: CASSMGREYEQYF.

In the case of this clone: Other DNA variants within this sample encode the same CDR3. V usage is TRBV19 and J usage is TRBJ2-7; the match to TRBD2 covers 9 bases. The CDR3 is 14 amino acids. The germline V gene encodes CDR1 LNHDA and CDR2 SQIVND (reference sequence). J gave up 2 bases and V 1 base, and 0 bases lay outside the gene matches. The CDR3 is CASSIVAGAYEQYF. The CDR3 DNA reads TGTGCCAGTAGTATAGTAGCGGGAGCCTACGAGCAGTACTTC.

The chain combines TRBV10-2 with TRBJ2-7; TRBD2 matches 13 bases. This CDR3 contains 14 residues. Germline V gene sequence: CDR1 WSHSY, CDR2 SAAADI. V was clipped by 6 bases and J by 6 bases; unmatched bases: 5. CDR3: CASRRTSGSSEQYF. The DNA of the CDR3 is TGCGCCAGCAGGAGGACTAGCGGGAGCAGCGAGCAGTACTTC.

This chain joins TRBV4-1 and TRBJ1-5; D may be TRBD1 (5 bases). The CDR3 is 16 residues long. Germline V gives CDR1 MGHRA, CDR2 YSYEKL. The V gene lost 4 bases and the J gene lost 2 bases, with 15 bases spanning the gap. CDR3 nucleotides: TGCGCCAGCAGCCCTTCTGTGTTAGGGGGCAATCAGCCCCAGCATTTT. Translating gives CASSPSVLGGNQPQHF.

The chain recombines TRBV5-1 with TRBJ2-5, with 8 positions matching TRBD1. The trim removed 4 bases at V and 5 bases at J, leaving 10 bases unmatched. This CDR3 spans 15 amino acids. Looked up from germline, CDR1 is SGHRS and CDR2 is YFSETQ. In DNA form, the CDR3 reads TGCGCCAGCAGCATGGGACAGGCCTTTGGGGAGACCCAGTACTTC. The encoded protein is CASSMGQAFGETQYF. Complete variable domain (other parts from reference TRBV5-1 and TRBJ2-5): KAGVTQTPRYLIKTRGQQVTLSCSPISGHRSVSWYQQTPGQGLQFLFEYFSETQRNKGNFPGRFSGRQFSNSRSEMNVSTLELGDSALYLCASSMGQAFGETQYFGPGTRLLVL.

This clone was observed a single time. V is TRBV5-6 and J is TRBJ1-2; no definite D call. This CDR3 contains 15 residues. V was pared by 1 base and J by 2 bases, with 12 bases between. Germline V gene sequence: CDR1 SGHDT, CDR2 YYEEEE. The CDR3 coding sequence is TGTGCCAGCAGCTTGTTAGGGTCGGAAAACTATGGCTACACCTTC. Encoded protein: CASSLLGSENYGYTF.

The CDR3 loop is CASSVVSSEYNEQFF. In DNA, the CDR3 is TGTGCCAGCAGCGTAGTTTCTAGCGAGTACAATGAGCAGTTCTTC. The chain has TRBV9 and TRBJ2-1; TRBD2 is a possible D gene (6 bases). This CDR3 region has 15 residues. Germline CDR1 is SGDLS and CDR2 is YYNGEE. The ends were cut back, 0 bases at V and 4 bases at J, with 11 bases in the middle.

This rearrangement joins TRBV6-5 to TRBJ2-1; perhaps TRBD1 as D (5 bases). The CDR3 contains 15 residues. The germline CDR1 and CDR2 sequences are MNHEY and SVGAGI. Trimming shortened V by 2 bases and J by 6 bases, and 14 bases separated the two germline ends. CDR3: CASSYGAGSGNEQFF. CDR3 nucleotide sequence: TGTGCCAGCAGTTACGGGGCAGGGTCGGGCAATGAGCAGTTCTTC.

This chain uses TRBV9 with TRBJ2-2, with D possibly TRBD2 on 6 matching bases. This CDR3 has 17 amino acids. Trimming removed 1 base at V and 3 bases at J, with 16 bases between. Germline V gene sequence: CDR1 SGDLS, CDR2 YYNGEE. The DNA of the CDR3 is TGTGCCAGCAGCGTACATCGGGGGAGTGGGGACACCGGGGAGCTGTTTTTT. Its protein product is CASSVHRGSGDTGELFF.

This clone was picked up a small number of times. The V gene is TRBV18, the J gene TRBJ2-6, with unresolved D. The CDR3 is 13 residues long. Germline CDR1 and CDR2: KGHSH and LQKENI. V lost 6 bases and J lost 0, with 3 bases in between. The CDR3 coding sequence is TGTGCCAGCTCCCGCTCTGGGGCCAACGTCCTGACTTTC. It codes for CASSRSGANVLTF. Full variable domain (missing parts from reference TRBV18 and TRBJ2-6): NAGVMQNPRHLVRRRGQEARLRCSPMKGHSHVYWYRQLPEEGLKFMVYLQKENIIDESGMPKERFSAEFPKEGPSILRIQQVVRGDSAAYFCASSRSGANVLTFGAGSRLTVL.

In regard to this clone: Other DNA sequences in the sample encode the same CDR3. V and J are TRBV19 and TRBJ2-2; no firm D call. Germline assignment: CDR1 LNHDA and CDR2 SQIVND (reference sequence). V lost 2 bases and J lost 6, with 1 base in between. This CDR3 is 11 amino acids long. CDR3 sequence (DNA): TGTGCCAGTAGTATATCCGGGGAGCTGTTTTTT. Translation: CASSISGELFF.

The V and J genes are TRBV2 and TRBJ2-1; the D is unclear. The germline V gene encodes CDR1 SNHLY and CDR2 FYNNEI. Deletions cut 9 bases from V and 3 bases from J, with 15 bases between. There are 14 residues in the CDR3. DNA of the CDR3: TGTGCCAGTAATACCCGAACAGACTACAATGAGCAGTTCTTC. It specifies CASNTRTDYNEQFF.

CDR3 sequence reads: CASSSLTGGNEQYF. CDR3 in DNA: TGTGCCAGCAGTTCGCTTACAGGGGGCAACGAGCAGTACTTC. The chain is built from TRBV27 and TRBJ2-7; the match to TRBD1 covers 9 bases. After removal of 4 bases from V and 5 bases from J, the junction contained 6 bases not matched to a gene. CDR1 is MNHEY, CDR2 SMNVEV, per germline (reference sequence). This CDR3 spans 14 amino acids.

As regards this clone: This sample includes further DNA sequences coding for the same CDR3. V gene TRBV20-1 combines with J gene TRBJ2-7, with D hard to call. The V and J ends lost 5 bases and 0 bases respectively, with 5 bases between them. This CDR3 has 11 residues. Germline loops: CDR1 DFQATT, CDR2 SNEGSKA (reference sequence). The CDR3 region is CSARDSYEQYF. For the CDR3, the DNA is TGCAGTGCTCGTGACTCCTACGAGCAGTACTTC.

V and J are TRBV2 and TRBJ2-7; TRBD1 matches at 7 bases. J lost 9 bases, V lost 9 bases, and 14 bases had no gene match. Per the germline V gene, CDR1 is SNHLY and CDR2 is FYNNEI. This CDR3 is built from 13 residues. CDR3 sequence: CASRDRELPTQYF. CDR3 coding DNA: TGTGCCAGTAGGGACAGAGAACTGCCGACGCAGTACTTC.

The rearrangement uses TRBV4-1 and TRBJ2-7; no clear D gene. The germline V and J ends were trimmed by 6 bases and 3 bases, with 12 bases remaining between them. The germline CDR1 and CDR2 sequences are MGHRA and YSYEKL. The CDR3 is made up of 13 amino acids. CDR3 nucleotide sequence: TGCGCCAGCAGAGAACCCGGTGGCTACGAGCAGTACTTC. It codes for CASREPGGYEQYF.

This clone appeared a single time. The V and J genes are TRBV7-9 and TRBJ2-7; 10 bases are a match to TRBD2. This CDR3 is 18 amino acids long. The V gene end was trimmed by 4 bases and the J gene end by 6 bases; junction bases not matched to a gene: 18. Germline CDR1 is SEHNR and CDR2 is FQNEAQ (reference sequence). Here the CDR3 DNA reads TGTGCCAGCAGCTCCGGAATGGAAGGCCGGCTAGCGGGAGTCGAGCAGTACTTC. This codes for CASSSGMEGRLAGVEQYF.